The sequence of this TCR beta chain was determined in a study of human T cells and chemical hapten exposure (dated by TCRdb to about 2021). Looking at the study overall: For sensitization, 2% DPC in acetone was applied to a 2 cm by 2 cm area of upper inner arm skin. The mostly female patient cohort included alopecia areata with under or over 50% scalp involvement, alopecia totalis and alopecia universalis. For TCR sequencing, blood came from 25 to 35 alopecia patients at anywhere from one to four time points (pre-sensitization, 2, 6 and 24 weeks). Blood was sampled from patients pre-sensitization (week 0) and at 2, 6 and about 24 weeks after DPC sensitization. Patch testing was done on the upper back using Finn chambers containing 0.01% DPC, and results were scored after 6 days according to International Contact Dermatitis Research Group standards. This study followed changes in the peripheral blood TCR repertoire in vivo during primary and secondary sensitization of alopecia patients to the hapten diphenylcyclopropenone (DPC). Libraries were pooled for sequencing, and per-sample TCR yields varied mainly because of small differences in library volumes within the pool. Throughout the approximately 25-week study period, patients were also given weekly therapeutic DPC doses on the scalp. Broad study findings and their caveats: Patch test score correlated positively with the number of PT1 expanded TCRs, reaching significance at thresholds 8, 16 and 32 but not at 4. Because all patients had alopecia, a presumed autoimmune disease, the immune response of the patients might differ from that of healthy individuals. Expanded TCRs formed significantly more large CDR3 similarity clusters than pre-sensitization or healthy control sets, consistent with antigen-driven responses. DPC sensitization did not change how many TCRs were above 1 in 1000 frequency, and no evidence was found of alterations in global repertoire structure. After repeated subsampling, changes were observed in the strength of the expansion versus patch-test correlation and in the threshold at which the correlation became significant.

This clonotype was counted many times. It lacks a known antigen. One base away there is no much larger clone; base qualities are not given. The CDR3, cysteine through phenylalanine, is 14 amino acids long. Only the CDR3 region is kept as DNA, spanning 42 bases read in frame from base 1. V loses 4 bases of germline sequence and J loses 3 bases, and the interval between the two ends is 13 bases. As encoded in the germline V gene, CDR1 is SQVTM while CDR2 is ANQGSEA. Reading the label with the study, this specimen's time point is: patch test 2, 6 weeks after DPC sensitization. The sample's treatment or condition label is to be understood as: therapeutic diphenylcyclopropenone sensitization with weekly scalp DPC. Blood at each patch-test visit was drawn before the patch test was applied. Patients were considered eligible if aged 18 to 70, diagnosed with alopecia and deemed suitable for DPC therapy, and patients were excluded if pregnant. Total RNA was extracted from unfractionated whole blood that had been collected in Tempus Blood RNA tubes.

The library was built by means of RACE. The run used a NextSeq 500. During library preparation, unique molecular identifiers were attached to individual cDNA molecules so that TCRs could be counted in a quantitative, reproducible way. For every blood RNA sample, sequencing covered both the TCR alpha and TCR beta chains. In the paper's pipeline: A median of about 89,000 TCRs per sample was observed, with a range of about 20,000 to 750,000. The Decombinator software suite was used to annotate V, J and CDR3 in the TCR reads. Every sample was subsampled to the same number of TCRs (28,000) for the PS versus PT1 abundance plots. Expanded TCRs were defined as absent before sensitization and observed at least eight times at the 2-week time point. TCRdb's own reprocessing of the public reads used fastp at Q25 and MiXCR and kept productive beta chains. Here each entry gathers all rows of one CDR3 protein and keeps the most common genes and DNA. TCRdb's processing, not the authors' own work, is the source of the V and J calls. The sample table holds about 82,000 distinct CDR3 sequences, of which less than 8.5% were seen once. About 1.5% of the sample lies in the top ten.

Rearrangement joined TRBV29-1 to TRBJ1-3; TRBD1 is possibly the D segment (6 matching bases). This clonotype was sampled from a woman aged 25 to 45 with alopecia areata. Some clones in this sample may be carry-over from other donors' samples. This material consisted of whole blood, taken in connection with sensitization to the hapten diphenylcyclopropenone (DPC). The DNA sequence is TGCAGCGTTGGGGGGCGGGCAAGTGGAAACACCATATATTTT. Translated, this is CSVGGRASGNTIYF.